The rows below give T cell receptor beta chains drawn from one sample of a study of identical twins. TCRdb passed the 5' RACE reads through MiXCR, listing each CDR3 protein once. The sample consists of 700,000 or so distinct CDR3 sequences, 8.5% to 9% of them appearing once. Another study also made use of these data, one on yellow fever vaccine responses in identical twins.

The sample consisted of PBMCs. The receptors stem from a woman aged 18-29 years in good health. Both conserved end residues are part of each CDR3. Each record gives: clone size, J gene, V gene, D gene, CDR3 length, CDR3 DNA, CDR3 protein. D genes are given only for firm matches. Size is omitted from some rows. Given values are once, few, many or a class for expanded clones.

clone size: few
J gene: TRBJ2-3
V gene: TRBV19
D gene: TRBD1
CDR3 length: 14
CDR3 DNA: TGTGCCAGTAGGACAGGGATTGGCACAGATACGCAGTATTTT
CDR3 protein: CASRTGIGTDTQYF

clone size: many
J gene: TRBJ2-7
V gene: TRBV7-2
D gene: NA
CDR3 length: 14
CDR3 DNA: TGTGCCAGCAGTCAAGCCGGAGTTCCCTACGAGCAGTACTTC
CDR3 protein: CASSQAGVPYEQYF

clone size: NA
J gene: TRBJ2-3
V gene: TRBV15
D gene: NA
CDR3 length: 14
CDR3 DNA: TGTGCCACCAGAAGAGATAAAGTCGAGGGTACGCAGTATTTT
CDR3 protein: CATRRDKVEGTQYF

clone size: few
J gene: TRBJ2-6
V gene: TRBV28
D gene: TRBD1
CDR3 length: 16
CDR3 DNA: TGTGCCACCAAGGGGACAGGCCGCTCTGGGGCCAACGTCCTGACTTTC
CDR3 protein: CATKGTGRSGANVLTF

clone size: many
J gene: TRBJ2-1
V gene: TRBV9
D gene: TRBD2
CDR3 length: 17
CDR3 DNA: TGTGCCAGCAGCGTAGATATCGGGACTAGCGGCTACAATGAGCAGTTCTTC
CDR3 protein: CASSVDIGTSGYNEQFF

clone size: few
J gene: TRBJ2-7
V gene: TRBV4-3
D gene: NA
CDR3 length: 13
CDR3 DNA: TGCGCCAGCAGCCAAGAACTTCACTACGAGCAGTACTTC
CDR3 protein: CASSQELHYEQYF

clone size: few
J gene: TRBJ2-3
V gene: TRBV28
D gene: NA
CDR3 length: 17
CDR3 DNA: TGTGCCAGCAGCCCTCGGACCCCGGGACTCAGCACAGATACGCAGTATTTT
CDR3 protein: CASSPRTPGLSTDTQYF

clone size: many
J gene: TRBJ2-2
V gene: TRBV10-3
D gene: NA
CDR3 length: 12
CDR3 DNA: TGTGCCATCAGTGACGGGACCGGGGAGCTGTTTTTT
CDR3 protein: CAISDGTGELFF

clone size: NA
J gene: TRBJ2-6
V gene: TRBV5-1
D gene: NA
CDR3 length: 18
CDR3 DNA: TGCGCCAGCAGCTTGGCCGGGACCGTGCGATCTGGGGCCAACGTCCTGACTTTC
CDR3 protein: CASSLAGTVRSGANVLTF

clone size: NA
J gene: TRBJ2-5
V gene: TRBV6-5
D gene: NA
CDR3 length: 15
CDR3 DNA: TGTGCCAGCAGTTTAATTCAGGGGGGACGAGAGACCCAGTACTTC
CDR3 protein: CASSLIQGGRETQYF

clone size: NA
J gene: TRBJ2-1
V gene: TRBV3-1
D gene: NA
CDR3 length: 16
CDR3 DNA: TGTGCCAGCAGCCAAGATCACAGGGGGGGATCTAATGAGCAGTTCTTC
CDR3 protein: CASSQDHRGGSNEQFF

clone size: many
J gene: TRBJ1-4
V gene: TRBV7-8
D gene: NA
CDR3 length: 15
CDR3 DNA: TGTGCCAGCAGCCAAATCCAAGCAACTAATGAAAAACTGTTTTTT
CDR3 protein: CASSQIQATNEKLFF

clone size: NA
J gene: TRBJ2-1
V gene: TRBV24-1
D gene: NA
CDR3 length: 15
CDR3 DNA: TGTGCCACCAGTGACGCTGGACAGAATTACTATGAGCAGTTCTTC
CDR3 protein: CATSDAGQNYYEQFF

clone size: few
J gene: TRBJ1-3
V gene: TRBV4-1
D gene: NA
CDR3 length: 15
CDR3 DNA: TGCGCCAGCAGCCAAGCAGGGGCGGCTGGAAACACCATATATTTT
CDR3 protein: CASSQAGAAGNTIYF

clone size: many
J gene: TRBJ2-7
V gene: TRBV12-3/TRBV12-4
D gene: TRBD1
CDR3 length: 14
CDR3 DNA: TGTGCCAGCAGTCTTCGGACAGGCCAGTACGAGCAGTACTTC
CDR3 protein: CASSLRTGQYEQYF